The present T cell receptor beta chain was sequenced within a study of chronic HIV infection and antiretroviral therapy. J lost 2 bases, V lost 4 bases, and 2 bases had no gene match. The CDR3 totals 15 residues. From germline, CDR1 is WSHSY and CDR2 SAAADI. MiXCR was run by TCRdb on the 5' RACE reads, yielding one entry per CDR3 protein. The sample lists approximately 47,000 distinct CDR3 sequences; approximately 19% were seen once. The rearrangement links TRBV10-2 to TRBJ1-5, with TRBD1 identical over 10 bases. The specimen was peripheral blood. The clonotype originates from an adult who had HIV and had not received antiretroviral therapy, or was an uninfected healthy control (not recorded which). The CDR3 is CASSVGTGGNQPQHF. CDR3 nucleotides: TGCGCCAGCAGTGTCGGGACAGGGGGCAATCAGCCCCAGCATTTT.